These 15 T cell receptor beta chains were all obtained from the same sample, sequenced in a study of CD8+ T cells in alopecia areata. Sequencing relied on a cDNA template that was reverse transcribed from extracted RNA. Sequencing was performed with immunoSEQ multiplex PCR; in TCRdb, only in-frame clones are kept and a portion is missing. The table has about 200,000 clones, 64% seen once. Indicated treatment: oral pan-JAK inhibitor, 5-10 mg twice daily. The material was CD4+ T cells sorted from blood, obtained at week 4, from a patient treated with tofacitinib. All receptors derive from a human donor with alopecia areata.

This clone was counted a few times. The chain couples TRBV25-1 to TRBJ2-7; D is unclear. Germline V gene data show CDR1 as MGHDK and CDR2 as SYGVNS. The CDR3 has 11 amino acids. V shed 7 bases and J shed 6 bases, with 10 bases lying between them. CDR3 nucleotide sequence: TGTGCCAGCATGCAGTCTGCCGAGCAGTACTTC. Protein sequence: CASMQSAEQYF.

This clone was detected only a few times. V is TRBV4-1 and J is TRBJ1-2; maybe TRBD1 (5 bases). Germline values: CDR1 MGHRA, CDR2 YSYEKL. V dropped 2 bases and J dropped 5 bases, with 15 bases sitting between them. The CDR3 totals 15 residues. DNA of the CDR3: TGCGCCAGCAGCCAATCGGAAAAGGGGAATTATGGCTACACCTTC. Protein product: CASSQSEKGNYGYTF.

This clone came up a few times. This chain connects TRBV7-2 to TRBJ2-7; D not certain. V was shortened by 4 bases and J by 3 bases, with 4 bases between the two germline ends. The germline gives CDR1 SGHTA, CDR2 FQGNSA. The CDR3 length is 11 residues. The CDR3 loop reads CASSSYYEQYF. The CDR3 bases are TGTGCCAGCAGCTCCTACTACGAGCAGTACTTC.

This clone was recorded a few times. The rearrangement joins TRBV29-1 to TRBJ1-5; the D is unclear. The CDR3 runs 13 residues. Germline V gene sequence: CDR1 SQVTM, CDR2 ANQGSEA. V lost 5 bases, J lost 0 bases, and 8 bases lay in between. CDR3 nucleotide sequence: TGCAGCGTTTCTATGACTAGCAATCAGCCCCAGCATTTT. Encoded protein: CSVSMTSNQPQHF.

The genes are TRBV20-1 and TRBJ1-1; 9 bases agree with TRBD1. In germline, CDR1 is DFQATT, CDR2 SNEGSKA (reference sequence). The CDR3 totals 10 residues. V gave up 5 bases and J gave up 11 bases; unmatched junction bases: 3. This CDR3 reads CSAGQGTAFF. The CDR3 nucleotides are TGCAGTGCTGGACAGGGGACGGCTTTCTTT.

This CDR3 reads CAWSVSGHYGYTF. The DNA for the CDR3 is TGTGCCTGGAGTGTATCGGGACACTATGGCTACACCTTC. The chain has TRBV30 and TRBJ1-2; D is perhaps TRBD1 (5 bases). The CDR3 has 13 amino acids. The germline CDR1 and CDR2 sequences are GTSNPN and SVGIG (reference sequence). The ends were cut back, 0 bases at V and 3 bases at J, with 8 bases in the middle.

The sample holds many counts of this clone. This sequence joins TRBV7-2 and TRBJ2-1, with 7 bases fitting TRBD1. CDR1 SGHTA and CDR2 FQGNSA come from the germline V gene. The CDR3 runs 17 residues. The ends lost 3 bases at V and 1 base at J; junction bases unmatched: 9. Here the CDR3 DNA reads TGTGCCAGCAGCTTGGGCAGTCCGGGACAGTCCTACAATGAGCAGTTCTTC. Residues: CASSLGSPGQSYNEQFF. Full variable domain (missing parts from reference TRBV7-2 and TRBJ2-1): GAGVSQSPSNKVTEKGKDVELRCDPISGHTALYWYRQSLGQGLEFLIYFQGNSAPDKSGLPSDRFSAERTGGSVSTLTIQRTQQEDSAVYLCASSLGSPGQSYNEQFFGPGTRLTVL.

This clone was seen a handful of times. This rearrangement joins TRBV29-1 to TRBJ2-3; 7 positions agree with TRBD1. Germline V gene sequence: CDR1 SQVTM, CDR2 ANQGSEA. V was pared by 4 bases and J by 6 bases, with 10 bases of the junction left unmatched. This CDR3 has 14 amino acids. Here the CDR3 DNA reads TGCAGCGTTGTTGTACAGGGGATGGTTGATACGCAGTATTTT. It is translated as CSVVVQGMVDTQYF.

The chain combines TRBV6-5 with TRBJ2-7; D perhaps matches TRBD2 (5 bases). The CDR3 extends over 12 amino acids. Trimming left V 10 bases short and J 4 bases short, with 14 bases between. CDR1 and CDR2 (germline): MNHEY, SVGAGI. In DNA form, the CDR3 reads TGTGCCACCTCCTCAGGAGGTTACGAGCAGTACTTC. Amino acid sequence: CATSSGGYEQYF.

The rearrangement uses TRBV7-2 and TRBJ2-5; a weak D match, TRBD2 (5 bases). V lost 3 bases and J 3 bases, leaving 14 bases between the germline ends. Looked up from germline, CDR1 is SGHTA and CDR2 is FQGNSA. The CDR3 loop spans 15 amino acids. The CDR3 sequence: CASSFVAGLEETQYF. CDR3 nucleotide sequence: TGTGCCAGCAGCTTCGTCGCGGGTCTCGAAGAGACCCAGTACTTC.

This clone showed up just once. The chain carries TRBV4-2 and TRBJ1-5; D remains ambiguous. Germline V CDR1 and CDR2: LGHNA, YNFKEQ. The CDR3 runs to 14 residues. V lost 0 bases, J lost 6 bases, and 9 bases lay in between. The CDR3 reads CASSQDSKTQPQHF. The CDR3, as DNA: TGTGCCAGCAGCCAAGACAGTAAGACTCAGCCCCAGCATTTT.

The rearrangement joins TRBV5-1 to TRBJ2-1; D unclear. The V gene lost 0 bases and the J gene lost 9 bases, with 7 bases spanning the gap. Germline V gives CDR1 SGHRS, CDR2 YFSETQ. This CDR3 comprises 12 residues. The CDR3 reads CASSLVGGEQFF. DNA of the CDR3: TGCGCCAGCAGCTTGGTGGGTGGTGAGCAGTTCTTC.

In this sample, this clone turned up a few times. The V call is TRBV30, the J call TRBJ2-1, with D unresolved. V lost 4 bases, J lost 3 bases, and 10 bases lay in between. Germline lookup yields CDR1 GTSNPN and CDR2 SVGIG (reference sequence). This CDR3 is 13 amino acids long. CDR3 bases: TGTGCCTGGAATCTTAAGGGCTACAATGAGCAGTTCTTC. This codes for CAWNLKGYNEQFF.

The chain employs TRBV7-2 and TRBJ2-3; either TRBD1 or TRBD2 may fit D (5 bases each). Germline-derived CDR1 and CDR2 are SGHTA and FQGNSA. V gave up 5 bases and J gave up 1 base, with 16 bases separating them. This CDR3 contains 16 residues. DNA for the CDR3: TGTGCCAGCAGCCCGGGACGGACGCGTGGCACAGATACGCAGTATTTT. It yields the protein CASSPGRTRGTDTQYF.

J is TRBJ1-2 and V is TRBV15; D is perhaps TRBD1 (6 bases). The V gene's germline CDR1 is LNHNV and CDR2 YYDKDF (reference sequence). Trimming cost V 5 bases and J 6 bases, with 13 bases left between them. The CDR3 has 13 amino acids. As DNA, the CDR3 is TGTGCCACCAGCTTGGACAGTTGGAATGGCTACACCTTC. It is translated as CATSLDSWNGYTF.